The present T cell receptor beta chain was sequenced within a study of T cell responses to AZD1222 COVID-19 vaccine. Study observations and caveats: Recipients of two AZD1222 doses showed rising Spike-specific TCR breadth and depth. Mostly white British, mostly female donors; authors suggested clonal diversity may be underestimated.

The CDR3 sequence is 14 residues long. Of note for this clone: Its specificity is not known.

Data came from immunoSEQ multiplex PCR; TCRdb stores just in-frame clones and leaves some out. The data show fewer than 100,000 clones, roughly 84% seen once. Sequenced material: peripheral blood, taken on day 0 of AZD1222 vaccination. This clonotype was obtained from an adult in good health. The rearrangement uses TRBV12-1 and TRBJ2-5; the D call of TRBD1 is as the table states it, not checked on the DNA. TRBV12-1 has pseudogene status. The CDR3 here is CASTLSGGRETQYF. The CDR3 DNA sequence: TGTGCCAGCACTCTCTCAGGTGGTCGGGAGACCCAGTACTTC.